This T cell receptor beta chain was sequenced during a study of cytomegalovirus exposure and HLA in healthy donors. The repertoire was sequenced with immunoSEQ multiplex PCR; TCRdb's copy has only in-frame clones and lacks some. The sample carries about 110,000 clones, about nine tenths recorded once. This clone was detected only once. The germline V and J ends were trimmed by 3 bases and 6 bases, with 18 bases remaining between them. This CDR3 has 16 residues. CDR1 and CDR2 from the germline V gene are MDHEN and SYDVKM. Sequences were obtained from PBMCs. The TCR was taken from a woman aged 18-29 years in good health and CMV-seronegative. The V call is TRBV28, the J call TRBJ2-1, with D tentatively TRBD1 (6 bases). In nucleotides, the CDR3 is TGTGCCAGCAGTTTCCCTAACAGGGTAGGGGGCAATGAGCAGTTCTTC. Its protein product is CASSFPNRVGGNEQFF.